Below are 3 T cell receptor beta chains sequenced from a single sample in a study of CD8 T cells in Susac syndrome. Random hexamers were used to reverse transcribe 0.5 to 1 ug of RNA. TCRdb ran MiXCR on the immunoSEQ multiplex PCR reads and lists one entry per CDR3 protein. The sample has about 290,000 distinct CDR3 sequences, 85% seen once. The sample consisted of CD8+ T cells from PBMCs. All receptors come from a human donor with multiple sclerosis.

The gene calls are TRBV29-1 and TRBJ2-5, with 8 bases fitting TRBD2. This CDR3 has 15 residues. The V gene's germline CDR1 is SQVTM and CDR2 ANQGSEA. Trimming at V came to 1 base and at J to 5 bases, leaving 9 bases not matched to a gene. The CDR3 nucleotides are TGCAGCGTTGAAGGACAGCGGGAGTTGGGGGAGACCCAGTACTTC. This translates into CSVEGQRELGETQYF.

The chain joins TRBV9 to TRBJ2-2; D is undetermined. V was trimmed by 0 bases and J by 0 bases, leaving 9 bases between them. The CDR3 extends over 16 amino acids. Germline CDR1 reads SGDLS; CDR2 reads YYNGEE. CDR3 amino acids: CASSVDPDPNTGELFF. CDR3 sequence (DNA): TGTGCCAGCAGCGTAGATCCGGACCCGAACACCGGGGAGCTGTTTTTT.

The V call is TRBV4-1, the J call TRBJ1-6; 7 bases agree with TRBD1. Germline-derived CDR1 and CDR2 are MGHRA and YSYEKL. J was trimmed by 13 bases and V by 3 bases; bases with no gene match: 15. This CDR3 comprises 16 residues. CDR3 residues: CASSHPGQVGQSPLHF. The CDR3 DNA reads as TGCGCCAGCAGCCATCCCGGACAGGTTGGGCAATCGCCCCTCCACTTT.